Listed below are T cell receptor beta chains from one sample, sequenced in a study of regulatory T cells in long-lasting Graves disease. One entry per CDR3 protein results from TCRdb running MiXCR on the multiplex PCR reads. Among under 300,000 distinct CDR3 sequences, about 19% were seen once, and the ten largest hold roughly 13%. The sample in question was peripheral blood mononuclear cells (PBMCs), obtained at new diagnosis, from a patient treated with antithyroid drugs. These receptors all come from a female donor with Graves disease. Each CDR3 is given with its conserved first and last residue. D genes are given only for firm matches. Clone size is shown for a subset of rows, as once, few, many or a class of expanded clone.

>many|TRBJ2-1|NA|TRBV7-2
CASSRLAISSYNEQFF
TGTGCCAGCAGCCGGCTAGCTATAAGCTCCTACAATGAGCAGTTCTTC
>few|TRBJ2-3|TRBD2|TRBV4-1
CASSPRTSGSASTDTQYF
TGCGCCAGCAGCCCCCGGACTAGCGGGAGTGCTAGCACAGATACGCAGTATTTT
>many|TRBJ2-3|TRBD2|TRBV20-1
CSARTSGSYTQYF
TGCAGTGCTCGGACTAGCGGGAGTTATACGCAGTATTTT
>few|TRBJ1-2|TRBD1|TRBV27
CASSLISAGGAYGYTF
TGTGCCAGCAGTTTAATTTCGGCAGGGGGCGCCTATGGCTACACCTTC
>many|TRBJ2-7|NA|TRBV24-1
CATSDSGTLYYEQYF
TGTGCCACCAGTGACTCCGGGACTCTATACTACGAGCAGTACTTC
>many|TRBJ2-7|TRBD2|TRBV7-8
CASSLEAGPYEQYF
TGTGCCAGCAGCTTAGAAGCGGGACCCTACGAGCAGTACTTC
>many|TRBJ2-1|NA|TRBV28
CASSLGGRHNEQFF
TGTGCCAGCAGTTTAGGCGGAAGACACAATGAGCAGTTCTTC
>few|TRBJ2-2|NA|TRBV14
CASSPAGGELFF
TGTGCCAGCAGCCCTGCCGGGGGGGAGCTGTTTTTT
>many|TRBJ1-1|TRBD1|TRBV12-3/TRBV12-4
CASSPTRGLVTEAFF
TGTGCCAGCAGTCCAACCAGGGGGCTCGTCACTGAAGCTTTCTTT
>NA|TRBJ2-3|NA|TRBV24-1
CATSDGQTNTQYF
TGTGCCACCAGTGACGGACAGACAAATACGCAGTATTTT
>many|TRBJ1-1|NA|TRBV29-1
CSVEGGVNLNTEAFF
TGCAGCGTTGAAGGGGGGGTCAACTTGAACACTGAAGCTTTCTTT
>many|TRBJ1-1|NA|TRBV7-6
CASSLAPLTLADTEAFF
TGTGCCAGCAGCTTAGCCCCGCTAACGTTGGCGGACACTGAAGCTTTCTTT
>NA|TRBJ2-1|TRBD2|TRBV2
CASSESRLAGPYNEQFF
TGTGCCAGCAGTGAATCTAGGCTAGCGGGACCCTACAATGAGCAGTTCTTC
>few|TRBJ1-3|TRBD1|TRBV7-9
CASRSNRGLSDTIYF
TGTGCCAGCAGGTCGAACAGGGGGCTCTCGGACACCATATATTTT
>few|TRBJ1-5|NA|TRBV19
CASSIMGNQPQHF
TGTGCCAGTAGCATTATGGGCAATCAGCCCCAGCATTTT
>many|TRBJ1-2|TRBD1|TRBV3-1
CASSQAGQGYGYTF
TGTGCCAGCAGCCAGGCGGGACAGGGTTATGGCTACACCTTC
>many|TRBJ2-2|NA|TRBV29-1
CSARRGGTNTGELFF
TGCAGCGCCAGAAGGGGGGGGACGAACACCGGGGAGCTGTTTTTT
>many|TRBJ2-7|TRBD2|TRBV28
CASTGASGSYEQYF
TGTGCCAGCACCGGGGCTAGCGGGAGCTACGAGCAGTACTTC
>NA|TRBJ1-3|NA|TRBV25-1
CASSTTSFSSGNTIYF
TGTGCCAGCAGCACCACGTCCTTTTCCTCTGGAAACACCATATATTTT
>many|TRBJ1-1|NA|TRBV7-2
CASSLGGVEAFF
TGTGCCAGCAGCTTGGGGGGAGTTGAAGCTTTCTTT
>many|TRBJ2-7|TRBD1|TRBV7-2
CASSLWDRVSYEQYF
TGTGCCAGCAGCTTATGGGACAGGGTCTCCTACGAGCAGTACTTC
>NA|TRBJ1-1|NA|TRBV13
CAGSRTANTEAFF
TGTGCCGGGAGTCGGACAGCGAACACTGAAGCTTTCTTT
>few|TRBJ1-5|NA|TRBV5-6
CASSLGQTPQPQHF
TGTGCCAGCAGCTTGGGACAGACCCCACAGCCCCAGCATTTT
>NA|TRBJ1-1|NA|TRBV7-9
CASSPQGSGAFF
TGTGCCAGCAGCCCGCAGGGAAGTGGAGCTTTCTTT
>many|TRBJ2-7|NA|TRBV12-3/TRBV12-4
CASGGQESYEQYF
TGTGCCAGCGGAGGGCAGGAGTCCTACGAGCAGTACTTC
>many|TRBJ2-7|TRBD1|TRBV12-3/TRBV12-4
CASTQQGSHEQYF
TGTGCCAGCACCCAACAGGGGAGCCACGAGCAGTACTTC
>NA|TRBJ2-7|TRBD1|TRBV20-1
CSAGTGDARGLGYEQYF
TGCAGTGCCGGGACAGGGGATGCGCGGGGGCTTGGATACGAGCAGTACTTC
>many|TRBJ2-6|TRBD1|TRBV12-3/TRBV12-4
CASTRTGRSGANVLTF
TGTGCCAGCACCCGGACAGGGAGATCTGGGGCCAACGTCCTGACTTTC
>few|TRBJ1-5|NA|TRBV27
CASTRSGFNQPQHF
TGTGCCAGCACCCGCTCAGGGTTCAATCAGCCCCAGCATTTT
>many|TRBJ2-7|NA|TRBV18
CASSPPGKNEQYF
TGTGCCAGCTCACCACCAGGGAAGAACGAGCAGTACTTC
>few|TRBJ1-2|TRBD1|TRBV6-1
CASSERQGARHGYTF
TGTGCCAGCAGTGAAAGACAGGGGGCGCGTCATGGCTACACCTTC
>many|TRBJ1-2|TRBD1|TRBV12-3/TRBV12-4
CATRQGANYGYTF
TGTGCCACGAGACAGGGGGCAAACTATGGCTACACCTTC
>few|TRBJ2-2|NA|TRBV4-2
CASSQGGETGELFF
TGTGCCAGCAGCCAAGGTGGGGAGACCGGGGAGCTGTTTTTT
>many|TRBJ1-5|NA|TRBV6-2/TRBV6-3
CASSYSVPDDQPQHF
TGTGCCAGCAGTTACTCGGTGCCAGACGATCAGCCCCAGCATTTT